This T cell receptor beta chain is drawn from a study of monozygotic twins with inflammatory bowel disease. Study-level points and caveats: Variability in patient repertoires may have come partly from differing immunosuppressive treatments. A distinction between different T cell subtypes was not possible.

Remarks on this clonotype: Its antigen is unidentified.

CDR1 is SGHRS, CDR2 YFSETQ, per germline. The CDR3 runs to 12 residues. Whole-blood total RNA was extracted without T cell sorting. cDNA encoding TCRalpha and TCRbeta underwent two nested PCRs of 16 and 9 cycles, each of which was followed by bead purification. TCRdb reprocessed the 5' RACE reads, keeping one entry per CDR3 protein, no DNA. Its clone listing holds 150,000 to 200,000 distinct CDR3 sequences. Sequencing used blood. The sequence was collected from a human donor with ulcerative colitis or Crohn's disease, or a healthy co-twin of an affected twin (not recorded which). The V call is TRBV5-1, the J call TRBJ2-7; as DNA is missing, the TRBD1 call by TCRdb cannot be tested. The chain's CDR3 is CASRDNSYEQYF.